Presented here are 7 T cell receptor beta chains from one specimen sequenced in a study of cytomegalovirus exposure and HLA in healthy donors. The assay was immunoSEQ multiplex PCR, and TCRdb's table has in-frame clones only and misses some. Among roughly 330,000 clones, about 85% were seen once, and the ten largest hold approximately 1%. Sequencing was done on a sample of PBMCs. These receptors were obtained from a woman between 25 and 40 years old in good health and CMV-seropositive.

The chain carries TRBV11-1 and TRBJ1-6, with 9 nucleotides matching TRBD1. CDR1 is SGHAT, CDR2 FQDESV, per germline (reference sequence). CDR3 length equals 16 residues. The V gene end was trimmed by 4 bases and the J gene end by 11 bases; junction bases not matched to a gene: 12. The CDR3 sequence is CASSSNPTGGMAPLHF. The CDR3 nucleotides read TGTGCCAGCAGCTCTAATCCGACAGGGGGTATGGCACCCCTCCACTTT. The full variable domain, in which reference TRBV11-1 and TRBJ1-6 provide the parts outside the CDR3, is EAEVAQSPRYKITEKSQAVAFWCDPISGHATLYWYRQILGQGPELLVQFQDESVVDDSQLPKDRFSAERLKGVDSTLKIQPAELGDSAMYLCASSSNPTGGMAPLHFGNGTRLTVT.

The chain carries TRBV4-1 and TRBJ1-2, with TRBD1 matching over 8 bases. Losses at the gene ends were 5 bases for V and 3 bases for J; bases not matched to a gene: 14. Germline V gene sequence: CDR1 MGHRA, CDR2 YSYEKL. This CDR3 has 17 residues. DNA of the CDR3: TGCGCCAGCAGCTCGAGGCAGGGGGCGCGAGACTACTATGGCTACACCTTC. Protein sequence: CASSSRQGARDYYGYTF.

CDR3 sequence: CASSLGSTGVFGYTF. Here the CDR3 DNA reads TGCGCCAGCAGCTTGGGGTCGACAGGGGTTTTTGGCTACACCTTC. The V gene is TRBV5-1, the J gene TRBJ1-2; 8 bases line up with TRBD1. This CDR3 has 15 residues. V lost 0 bases, J lost 7 bases, and 8 bases stayed unmatched. From germline, CDR1 is SGHRS and CDR2 YFSETQ.

The V gene is TRBV7-6, the J gene TRBJ1-3; TRBD1 matches 7 bases. Trimming cost V 2 bases and J 4 bases; bases outside gene matches: 11. There are 17 residues in the CDR3. Germline assignment: CDR1 SGHVS and CDR2 FNYEAQ. CDR3 sequence: CASSLRETGWMGNTIYF. CDR3 nucleotide sequence: TGTGCCAGCAGCTTACGGGAGACAGGGTGGATGGGAAACACCATATATTTT.

On this clone: In the same sample, other DNA sequences code for this CDR3. This chain uses TRBV11-3 with TRBJ2-3; D remains unclear. Germline V gene data show CDR1 as SGHNT and CDR2 as YENEEA. Deletions cut 3 bases from V and 0 bases from J, with 1 base between. The CDR3 length is 12 residues. CDR3 sequence: CASSFSTDTQYF. CDR3 nucleotide sequence: TGTGCCAGCAGCTTCAGCACAGATACGCAGTATTTT.

The chain recombines TRBV27 with TRBJ2-7, with D perhaps TRBD2 (5 bases). Germline loops: CDR1 MNHEY, CDR2 SMNVEV (reference sequence). Trimming took off 5 bases at V and 3 bases at J, with 11 bases between the two ends. This CDR3 region has 13 residues. The CDR3 bases are TGTGCCAGCAGTCTAGCTTCTAACTACGAGCAGTACTTC. It is translated as CASSLASNYEQYF.

The sample holds one count of this clone. The V call is TRBV6-6, the J call TRBJ1-1; perhaps TRBD1 as D (5 bases). V lost 8 bases and J lost 0, with 10 bases in between. Germline V gene data show CDR1 as MNHNY and CDR2 as SVGAGI (reference sequence). This CDR3 spans 13 amino acids. The CDR3 sequence: CASGLQVNTEAFF. For the CDR3, the DNA is TGTGCCAGCGGACTACAGGTGAACACTGAAGCTTTCTTT.